This note documents a single T cell receptor beta chain sequence. This record comes from a study of blood T cell repertoires in COVID-19. Study-wide background: Samples representing acute and convalescent COVID-19 were sourced from the United States, Italy and Spain.

The V end was cut by 0 bases, the J end by 2 bases, with 8 bases between. The CDR3 spans 14 residues. The germline CDR1 and CDR2 sequences are KGHSH and LQKENI. This table comes from immunoSEQ multiplex PCR, and its TCRdb copy is limited to in-frame clones, with some not included. The repertoire holds fewer than 200,000 clones, with 75% to 90% as singletons. The chain is built from TRBV18 and TRBJ2-7; D might be TRBD2 (7 bases). Sequenced: peripheral blood. This clonotype originated in a woman between 55 and 75 years old with acute or convalescent COVID-19. The CDR3 is CASSPPGGAYEQYF. As DNA, the CDR3 is TGTGCCAGCTCACCACCAGGGGGGGCCTACGAGCAGTACTTC.